This T cell receptor beta chain was captured by sequencing in a study of cytomegalovirus exposure and HLA in healthy donors. This clone was recorded a few times. Its antigen remains unidentified. There are 15 residues in the CDR3. V shed 5 bases, J shed 6 bases, and the junction held 7 bases outside the gene matches. Germline V gives CDR1 SEHNR, CDR2 FQNEAQ (reference sequence). Study findings and constraints: As a later analysis showed, a missense DCLRE1C variant was linked to trimming of TCR beta V- and J-genes. The study found most TCR sequences rare, yet found some public TCRs in many donors.

Both 60 Vbeta primers and 13 Jbeta primers went into the PCR. TCRdb's table, derived via immunoSEQ multiplex PCR, lists solely in-frame clones and lacks some. The data hold around 36,000 clones, with roughly 89% observed a single time. This sequence was found in a woman aged 35 to 49 in good health and CMV-seropositive. The chain links TRBV7-9 to TRBJ1-6; TRBD1 matches 7 bases. Sequences were obtained from PBMCs. This chain's CDR3 is CASSPRQGSNSPLHF. CDR3 sequence (DNA): TGTGCCAGCAGCCCGCGACAGGGAAGTAATTCACCCCTCCACTTT. Looking up the rest from reference TRBV7-9 and TRBJ1-6 gives the full variable domain: DTGVSQNPRHKITKRGQNVTFRCDPISEHNRLYWYRQTLGQGPEFLTYFQNEAQLEKSRLLSDRFSAERPKGSFSTLEIQRTEQGDSAMYLCASSPRQGSNSPLHFGNGTRLTVT.